This T cell receptor (beta chain) appears in the sequencing data of a study of neurological immune-mediated disorders. The wider study: Relapsing-remitting disease was seen in most of the 34 multiple sclerosis patients, and secondary progressive disease was seen in 3. Overall study results and limits: One related-CDR3 cluster, identified by phylogenetic grouping, held the repertoires of 18 of 34 multiple sclerosis patients and was a possible signature. The expanded clones of different subjects shared no CDR3 amino acid sequences (suggesting private repertoires in all groups).

Many counts were recorded for this clonotype. The antigen is unknown. The cDNA came from 5'RACE with 10-nucleotide random UMIs. MiXCR was run by TCRdb on the 5' RACE reads, yielding one entry per CDR3 protein. The sample lists 70,000 or so distinct CDR3 sequences, 4% to 6% occurring once. Sequenced material: PBMCs. The sequence was collected from a woman aged 25-40 years with multiple sclerosis.

CDR3 sequence: CSARLSGGSYNEQFF. Here the CDR3 DNA reads TGCAGTGCTAGGCTTAGCGGGGGCTCCTACAATGAGCAGTTCTTC. This rearrangement joins TRBV20-1 to TRBJ2-1, with 9 bases aligning to TRBD2. Trimming cost V 3 bases and J 0 bases; bases outside gene matches: 3. This CDR3 has 15 amino acids. Germline CDR1 reads DFQATT; CDR2 reads SNEGSKA (reference sequence).